Listed here are 3 T cell receptor beta chains from one sample, sequenced in a study of T cells in Graves' hyperthyroidism and ophthalmopathy. There were TCR beta CDR3 regions amplified from RNA transcripts. The HTBI primer set drove a first-round RT-PCR of the TCR CDR3. TCRdb fed the multiplex PCR reads into MiXCR, producing one record per CDR3 protein. The table includes roughly 35,000 distinct CDR3 sequences, approximately 52% detected once. Specimen: blood. The source is a woman in her forties with Graves' ophthalmopathy.

The genes are TRBV18 and TRBJ2-5; D not resolved. Germline lookup yields CDR1 KGHSH and CDR2 LQKENI. The CDR3 has 13 amino acids. V shed 0 bases and J shed 7 bases, with 9 bases lying between them. CDR3 nucleotides: TGTGCCAGCTCACCACCTCTTTCTGGGACCCAGTACTTC. The encoded protein is CASSPPLSGTQYF.

J is TRBJ2-3 and V is TRBV29-1; TRBD2 matches at 10 bases. The germline gives CDR1 SQVTM, CDR2 ANQGSEA. The CDR3 totals 15 residues. The V gene end was trimmed by 0 bases and the J gene end by 3 bases; junction bases not matched to a gene: 3. CDR3 coding DNA: TGCAGCGTTGAAGAGATTAGCGGGAGGACAGATACGCAGTATTTT. Its translation: CSVEEISGRTDTQYF.

This clonotype is termed medium-sized (0.01 to 0.1%). The rearrangement joins TRBV29-1 to TRBJ1-2; 8 bases agree with TRBD1. The trim removed 8 bases at V and 7 bases at J, leaving 12 bases unmatched. Germline CDR1 is SQVTM and CDR2 is ANQGSEA. CDR3 length: 13 amino acids. CDR3 coding DNA: TGCAGCTCCCCCGGACAGGGCGTAGGTGGCTACACCTTC. This encodes CSSPGQGVGGYTF.